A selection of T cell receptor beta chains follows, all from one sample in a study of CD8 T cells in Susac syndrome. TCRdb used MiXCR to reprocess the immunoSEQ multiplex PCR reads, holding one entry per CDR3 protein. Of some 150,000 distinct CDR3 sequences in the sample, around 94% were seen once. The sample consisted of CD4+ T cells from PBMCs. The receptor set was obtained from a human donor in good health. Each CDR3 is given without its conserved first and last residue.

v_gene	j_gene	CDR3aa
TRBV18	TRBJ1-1	ASSLPPQAGNTEAF
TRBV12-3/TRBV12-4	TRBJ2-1	ASSPLQYNEQF
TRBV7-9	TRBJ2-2	ASSPIASTGELF
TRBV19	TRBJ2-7	ASNPAQGAPSYEQY
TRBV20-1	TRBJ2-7	SAPGSTSEQY
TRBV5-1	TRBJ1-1	ASSFSDRAGTEAF
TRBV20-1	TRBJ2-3	SARGRVPLDTQY
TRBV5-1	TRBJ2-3	ASSLGFPGQGKTDTQY
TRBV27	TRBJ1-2	ASSAFRASLGGYT
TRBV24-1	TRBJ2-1	ATQGTSGNEQF
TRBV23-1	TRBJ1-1	ASSQSDRLYLNTEAF
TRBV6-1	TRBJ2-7	ASRSGSGGPSERYEQY
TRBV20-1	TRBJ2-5	SARDPTVGAQY
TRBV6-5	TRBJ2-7	ASSYDRVVDEQY
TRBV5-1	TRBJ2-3	ASSFSGRGADTQY
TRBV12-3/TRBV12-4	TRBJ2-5	ASSPKGGLRGQETQY
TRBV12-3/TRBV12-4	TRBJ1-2	ASTLRGAYGYT
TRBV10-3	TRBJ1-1	AIRTGTANTEAF
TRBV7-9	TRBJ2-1	ASSLGGLAAYNEQF
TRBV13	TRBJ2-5	ASSFRQAQETQY
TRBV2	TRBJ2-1	ASSEAPAGADEQF
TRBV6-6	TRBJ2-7	ASSYSLDGIYEQY
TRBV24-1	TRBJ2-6	ATSPGQGLSGANVLT
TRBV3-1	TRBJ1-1	ASSQDVGRNTEAF
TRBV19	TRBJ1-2	ASQPGTAYGYT
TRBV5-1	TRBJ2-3	ASSLSSLAETDTQY
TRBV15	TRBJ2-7	ATSRVGAGVHEQY
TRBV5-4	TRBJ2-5	ASSSGGNQGINQETQY
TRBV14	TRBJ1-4	ASSRSTNEKLF
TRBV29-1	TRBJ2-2	SVEMGAAASGTGELF
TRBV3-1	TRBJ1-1	ASSQGGTANTEAF
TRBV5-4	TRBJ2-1	ASSSTGGFYNEQF
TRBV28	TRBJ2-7	ASSLHEQY
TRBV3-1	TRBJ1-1	ASSQEGGITEAF
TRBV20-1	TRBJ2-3	SARAGVGTDTQY
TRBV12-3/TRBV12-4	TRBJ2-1	ASSPVAGVGHEQF
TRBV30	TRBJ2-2	AWILAGARRTGELF